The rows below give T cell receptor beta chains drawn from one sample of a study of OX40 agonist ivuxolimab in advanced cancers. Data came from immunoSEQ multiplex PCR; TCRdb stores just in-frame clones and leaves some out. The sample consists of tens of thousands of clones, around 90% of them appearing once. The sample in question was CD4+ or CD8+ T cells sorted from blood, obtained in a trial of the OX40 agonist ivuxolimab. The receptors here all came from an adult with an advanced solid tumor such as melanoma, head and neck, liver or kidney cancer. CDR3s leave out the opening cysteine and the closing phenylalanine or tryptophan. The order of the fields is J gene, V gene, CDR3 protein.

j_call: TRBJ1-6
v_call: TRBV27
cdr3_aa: ASSLDRYNSPLH

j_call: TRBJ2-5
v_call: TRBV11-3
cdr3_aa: ASSLGGTQY

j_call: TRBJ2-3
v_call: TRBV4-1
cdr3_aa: ASSQTGHTDTQY

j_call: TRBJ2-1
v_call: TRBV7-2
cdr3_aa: ASSLIGIEQF

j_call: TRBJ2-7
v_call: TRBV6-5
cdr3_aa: ASTQGAFREQY

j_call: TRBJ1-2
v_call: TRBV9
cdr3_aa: ASSAGQGVNYGYT

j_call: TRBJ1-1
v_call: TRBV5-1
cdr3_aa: ASSLGGQMNTEAF

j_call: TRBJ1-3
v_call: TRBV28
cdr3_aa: ASGGWTHSGNTIY

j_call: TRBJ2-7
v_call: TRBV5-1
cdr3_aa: ASSFGTGGAEQY

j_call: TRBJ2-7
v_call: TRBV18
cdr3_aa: ASSPQPGRGSYEQY

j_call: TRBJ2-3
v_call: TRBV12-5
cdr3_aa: ASGLVRTSGASTDTQY

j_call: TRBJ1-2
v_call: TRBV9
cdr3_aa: ASSGPPPRGADGYT

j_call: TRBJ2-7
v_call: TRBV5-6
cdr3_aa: ASSFRGGRSYEQY

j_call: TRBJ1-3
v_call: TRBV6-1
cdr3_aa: ASSGGYSGNTIY

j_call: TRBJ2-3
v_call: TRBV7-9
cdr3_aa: ASSLFGETSTDTQY

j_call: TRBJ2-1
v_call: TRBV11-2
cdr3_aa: ASSPRLAGSGTMRQF

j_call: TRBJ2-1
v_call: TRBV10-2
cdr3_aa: ASIGQDKPFRSYNEQF

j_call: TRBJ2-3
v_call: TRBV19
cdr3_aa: ASSADGPNTQY

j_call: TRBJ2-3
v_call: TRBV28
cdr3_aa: ASRSPGLAGVKDTQY

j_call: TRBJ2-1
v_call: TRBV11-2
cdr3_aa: ASSIRLAEQF

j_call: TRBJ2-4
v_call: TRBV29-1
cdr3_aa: SVAGQGGNIQY